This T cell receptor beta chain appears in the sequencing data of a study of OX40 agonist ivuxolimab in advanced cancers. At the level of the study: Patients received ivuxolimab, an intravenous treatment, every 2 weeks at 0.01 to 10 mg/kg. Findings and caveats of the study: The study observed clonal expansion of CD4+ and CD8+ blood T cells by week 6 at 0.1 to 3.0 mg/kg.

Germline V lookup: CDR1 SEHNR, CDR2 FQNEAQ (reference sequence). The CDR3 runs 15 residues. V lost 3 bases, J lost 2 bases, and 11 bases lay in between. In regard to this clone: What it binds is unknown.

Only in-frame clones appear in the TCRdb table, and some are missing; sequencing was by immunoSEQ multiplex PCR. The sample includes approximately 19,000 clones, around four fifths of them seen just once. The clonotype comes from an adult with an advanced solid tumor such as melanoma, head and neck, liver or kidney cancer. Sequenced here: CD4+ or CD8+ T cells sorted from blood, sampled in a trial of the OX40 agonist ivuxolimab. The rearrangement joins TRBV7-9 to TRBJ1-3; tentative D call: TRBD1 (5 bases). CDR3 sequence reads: CASSLLRVAGNTIYF. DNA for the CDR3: TGTGCCAGCAGCTTGCTCAGGGTAGCTGGAAACACCATATATTTT. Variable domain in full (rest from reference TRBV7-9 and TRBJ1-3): DTGVSQNPRHKITKRGQNVTFRCDPISEHNRLYWYRQTLGQGPEFLTYFQNEAQLEKSRLLSDRFSAERPKGSFSTLEIQRTEQGDSAMYLCASSLLRVAGNTIYFGEGSWLTVV.